This T cell receptor beta chain was retrieved from a study of T-cell memory formation after mild COVID-19. Study details: The TCR clusters were mostly specific to one donor. Study findings and constraints: Among contracting clones, CD4+ were mainly CM/EM and CD8+ enriched in EMRA. The study found balanced CD4/CD8 in clones contracting day 15 to 85 and a CD4+ lean in later expanders.

The 5'RACE method, run with constant-segment primers, produced TCR alpha and TCR beta cDNA libraries (carrying sample barcodes and UMIs). TCRdb itself ran the 5' RACE reads through MiXCR, one entry per CDR3 protein. The sample has 70,000 to 100,000 distinct CDR3 sequences, approximately 15% seen once. CDR1 SQVTM and CDR2 ANQGSEA come from the germline V gene. The length of the CDR3 is 16 residues. The V end lost 1 base, the J end lost 2 bases, and 17 bases lay between the germline ends. This clonotype turned up a few times. The antigen remains unidentified. Sequencing was carried out using PBMCs or a T cell subset sorted from them (not recorded which). The chain couples TRBV29-1 to TRBJ2-5, with a tentative D call TRBD2 (5 bases). This TCR derives from a young man who had mild COVID-19 (a few samples of this study predate the infection). Cell type and time point are not known. Here the CDR3 reads CSVEGAVGPGQETQYF. The CDR3 nucleotides read TGCAGCGTTGAAGGGGCGGTTGGTCCGGGACAAGAGACCCAGTACTTC.